This T cell receptor (beta chain) is from a study of monozygotic twins with inflammatory bowel disease. No DNA is given; TCRdb re-called the 5' RACE reads and lists each CDR3 protein once. The repertoire shows more than 300,000 distinct CDR3 sequences; the top ten hold just over 2.5%. This CDR3 region has 13 residues. Germline V gives CDR1 SGHNT, CDR2 YYREEE (reference sequence). The sequence derives from a human donor with ulcerative colitis or Crohn's disease, or a healthy co-twin of an affected twin (not recorded which). This chain uses TRBV5-4 with TRBJ2-7; the TCRdb D gene call, TRBD2, has no DNA to confirm it. The specimen was blood. The CDR3 loop is CASRGGLAYEQYF.